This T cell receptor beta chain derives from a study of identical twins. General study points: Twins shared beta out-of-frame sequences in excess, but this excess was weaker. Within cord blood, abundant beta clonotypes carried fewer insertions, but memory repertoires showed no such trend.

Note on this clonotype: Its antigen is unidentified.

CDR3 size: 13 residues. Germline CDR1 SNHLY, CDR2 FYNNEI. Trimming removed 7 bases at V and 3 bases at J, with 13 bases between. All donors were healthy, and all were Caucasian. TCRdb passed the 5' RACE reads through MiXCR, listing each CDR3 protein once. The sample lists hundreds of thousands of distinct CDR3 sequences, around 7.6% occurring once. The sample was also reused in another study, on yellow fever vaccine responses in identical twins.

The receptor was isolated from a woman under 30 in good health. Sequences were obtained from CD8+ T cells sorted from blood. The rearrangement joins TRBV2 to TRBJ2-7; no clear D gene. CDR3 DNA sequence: TGTGCCAGCACCGCCATTGAAAACTACGAGCAGTACGTC. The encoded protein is CASTAIENYEQYV.